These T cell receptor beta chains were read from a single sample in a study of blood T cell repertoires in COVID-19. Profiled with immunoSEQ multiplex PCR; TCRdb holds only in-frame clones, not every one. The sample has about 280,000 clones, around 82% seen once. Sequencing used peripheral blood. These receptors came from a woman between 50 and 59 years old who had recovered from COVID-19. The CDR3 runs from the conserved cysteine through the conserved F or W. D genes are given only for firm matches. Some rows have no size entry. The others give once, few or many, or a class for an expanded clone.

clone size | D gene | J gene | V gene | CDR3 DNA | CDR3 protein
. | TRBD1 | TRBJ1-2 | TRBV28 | TGTGCCAGCAGTTTAGGAGCAGGGGGTGGGTATGGCTACACCTTC | CASSLGAGGGYGYTF
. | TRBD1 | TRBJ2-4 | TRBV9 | TGTGCCAGCAGTTATAGTGGGACAGGGGGAGACATTCAGTACTTC | CASSYSGTGGDIQYF
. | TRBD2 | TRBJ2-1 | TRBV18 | TGTGCCAGCTCACTAGCTAGCGGCCTCTACAATGAGCAGTTCTTC | CASSLASGLYNEQFF
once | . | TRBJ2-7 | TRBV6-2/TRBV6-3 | TGTGCCAGCAGTCAAACCTACGAGCAGTACTTC | CASSQTYEQYF
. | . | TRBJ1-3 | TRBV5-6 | TGTGCCAGCAGCTTGGGCCGGGTCTCTGGAAACACCATATATTTT | CASSLGRVSGNTIYF
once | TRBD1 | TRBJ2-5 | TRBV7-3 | TGTGCCAGCAGCCCCAGGGACAGACTCCAAGAGACCCAGTACTTC | CASSPRDRLQETQYF
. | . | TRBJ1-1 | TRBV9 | TGTGCCAGCAGCGTAGGAATGGGCGGGTACACTGAAGCTTTCTTT | CASSVGMGGYTEAFF
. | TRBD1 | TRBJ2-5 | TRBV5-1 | TGCGCCAGCAGCTCCTCGGGACAGAGGGAGACCCAGTACTTC | CASSSSGQRETQYF
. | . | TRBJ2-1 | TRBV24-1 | TGTGCCACCAGTGAGCCGGGGACTGTCAATGAGCAGTTCTTC | CATSEPGTVNEQFF
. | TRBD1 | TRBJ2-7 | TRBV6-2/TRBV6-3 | TGTGCCAGCAGTTACTCGAGTACAGGGGGCCCCTACGAGCAGTACTTC | CASSYSSTGGPYEQYF
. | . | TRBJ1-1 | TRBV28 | TGTGCCAGCAGTTTGCTAGGGGCGAGGGGGATGAACACTGAAGCTTTCTTT | CASSLLGARGMNTEAFF
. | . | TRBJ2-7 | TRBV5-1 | TGCGCCAGCAGCTCGGGAAGGAGCGAGCAGTACTTC | CASSSGRSEQYF
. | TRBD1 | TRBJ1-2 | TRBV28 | TGTGCCAGCAGATCAACAGGGGCCCATAACTATGGCTACACCTTC | CASRSTGAHNYGYTF
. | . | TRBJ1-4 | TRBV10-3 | TGTGCCATCAGGGACACAGCCTCTAATGAAAAACTGTTTTTT | CAIRDTASNEKLFF
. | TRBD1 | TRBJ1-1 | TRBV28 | TGTGCCAGCAGTTTATGGGACAGGGGGGCTTTCTTT | CASSLWDRGAFF
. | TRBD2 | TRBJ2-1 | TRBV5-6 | TGTGCCAGCAGCTTGACTAGCGGGGGGCGGAATGACAATGAGCAGTTCTTC | CASSLTSGGRNDNEQFF
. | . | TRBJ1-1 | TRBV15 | TGTGCCACCAGCAGAGATAGGCTGTGGGGGCCGGGAACTGAAGCTTTCTTT | CATSRDRLWGPGTEAFF
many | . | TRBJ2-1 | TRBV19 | TGTGCCAGTAACCAGCCAGGTCAAAACAATGAGCAGTTCTTC | CASNQPGQNNEQFF
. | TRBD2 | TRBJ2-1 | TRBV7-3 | TGTGCCAGCAGCTTAAGGGGGGGCTCCTACAATGAGCAGTTCTTC | CASSLRGGSYNEQFF
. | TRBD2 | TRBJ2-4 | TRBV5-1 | TGCGCCAGCTCCGGGACTAGCGGGAGTAACATTCAGTACTTC | CASSGTSGSNIQYF
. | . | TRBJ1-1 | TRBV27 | TGTGCCAGCAGTCTTCGCGCCCAGGGGCTAGAAGCTTTCTTT | CASSLRAQGLEAFF
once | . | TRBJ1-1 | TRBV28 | TGTGCCAGCAGTCCCCCGCGGGGCAGGGAGAACACTGAAGCTTTCTTT | CASSPPRGRENTEAFF
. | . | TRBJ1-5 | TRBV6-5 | TGTGCCAGCAGTTCACAGGGCGCTCAGCCCCAGCATTTT | CASSSQGAQPQHF
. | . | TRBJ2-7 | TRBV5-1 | TGCGCCAGCAGCCCACAATTGGGACTCTCCTACGAGCAGTACTTC | CASSPQLGLSYEQYF
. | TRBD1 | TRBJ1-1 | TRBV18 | TGTGCCAGCTCACCACGGGACAGCAACACTGAAGCTTTCTTT | CASSPRDSNTEAFF
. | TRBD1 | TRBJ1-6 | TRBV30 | TGTGCCCGAGACAGGGGAGGTTCACCCCTCCACTTT | CARDRGGSPLHF
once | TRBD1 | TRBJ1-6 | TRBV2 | TGTGCCAGCAGTACGACAGGGAGCTCCTATAATTCACCCCTCCACTTT | CASSTTGSSYNSPLHF
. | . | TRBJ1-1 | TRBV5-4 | TGTGCCAGCAGGTCAGGGTCCCCGAACACTGAAGCTTTCTTT | CASRSGSPNTEAFF
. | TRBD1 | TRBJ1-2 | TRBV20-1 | TGCAGTGCTAGTCCGGGACAGTCTGTTTGGGACTACACCTTC | CSASPGQSVWDYTF
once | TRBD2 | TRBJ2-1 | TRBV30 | TGTTGTATAGCGGGGCCTAATGAGCAGTTCTTC | CCIAGPNEQFF
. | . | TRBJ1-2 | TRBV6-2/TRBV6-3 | TGTGCCAGCAGTTACTCGACAACAGGGTTGGATGGCTACACCTTC | CASSYSTTGLDGYTF
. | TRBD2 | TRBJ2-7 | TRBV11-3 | TGTGCCAGCAGTTTAGCGGGATCCTACGAGCAGTACTTC | CASSLAGSYEQYF
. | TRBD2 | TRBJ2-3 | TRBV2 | TGTGCCCTCGGGACTAGCGGGGGGGATACGCAGTATTTT | CALGTSGGDTQYF
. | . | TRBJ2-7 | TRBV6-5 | TGTGCCAGCAGCGCAGGGGGGGAGCAGTACTTC | CASSAGGEQYF
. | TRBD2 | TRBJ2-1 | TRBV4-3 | TGCGCCAGCAGCCAATCGGCTAGCGGGAGTACCTACAATGAGCAGTTCTTC | CASSQSASGSTYNEQFF
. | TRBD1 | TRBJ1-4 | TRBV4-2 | TGTGCCAGCAGCCAAGTGGGGGGGGGACAGGGTTATGAAAAACTGTTTTTT | CASSQVGGGQGYEKLFF